This TCR beta chain stems from a study of shared clonotypes between healthy human individuals (TCRdb year 2020). In terms of the full investigation: The cohort comprised two women and a few men aged 18 to 49 years. Leukapheresis yielded between about 0.9 and 9 billion PBMCs per donor. For each donor, three plates each were used for CD4 naive and CD4 memory, two plates were used for CD8 naive, and one plate was used for CD8 memory. To increase sequencing depth and limit assay-specific biases, TCR repertoire library preparation and sequencing were carried out by different laboratories using diverse techniques. The study deeply sequenced blood TCR repertoires of about 5 healthy adults to estimate repertoire size and the extent of clonotype sharing between individuals. Overall study results and their limits: When several donors were compared, the shared fraction of clonotypes was about 5.2% for naive CD4, roughly 3.4% for naive CD8, 2.3% for memory CD4, and around 0.37% for memory CD8. The small number of donors limited the genetic and exposure-history diversity represented. Incomplete sequencing was indicated by rarefaction of sorted-subset datasets, despite the large sequencing depth. Naive subsets generally had larger estimated clonotype richness than memory subsets. Pairwise subsampling indicated that sequencing depth was expected to affect the degree of clonotype sharing among donors. Compared with non-shared clonotypes, the clonotypes found in all four sorted-subset donors had higher generation probabilities. Sampling was limited to blood, and TCR repertoires in tissue likely differ from TCR repertoires in blood.

CD8 naive samples were CD45RO-negative cells positively selected for CCR7, giving a CD45RA+CCR7+ population that excluded TemRA cells. Donors were healthy HIV-negative adults with no recently reported acute infections or vaccinations. All donors were Caucasian adults living in Nashville, Tennessee, USA. Blood was collected by leukapheresis, and PBMCs were isolated by Ficoll-Histopaque density gradient centrifugation and then cryopreserved in liquid nitrogen vapor phase. Analytical flow cytometry was used to check the purity and quantity of each magnetically sorted T cell population. Each sorted fraction had its genomic DNA isolated and then quantified by UV absorbance on a Nanodrop 2000c. TCR CDR3 regions were amplified from genomic DNA by multiplex PCR using the deep immunoSEQ assay. Extracted genomic DNA from each cell subset was distributed evenly across all wells of several immunoSEQ 96-well plates, and each plate was treated as a replicate. For sorted subsets, each replicate PCR was loaded with 150 to 250 ng genomic DNA, equivalent to about 30,000 T cell genomes. Purified libraries were quantified with a Qubit 3.0 fluorometer, sized on a Bioanalyzer 2100, and re-quantified with the KAPA Library Quantification kit. A separate single-read 150-cycle Illumina NextSeq 550 flow cell was used to sequence each immunoSEQ 96-well plate. Processing in the source paper ran as follows. Because the immunoSEQ output included only junctional sequences and no quality scores, the filtering could not be the same as the filtering used for full-length reads. Sequences were annotated with PyIR, a Python wrapper for IgBLAST v1.9, using IMGT germline references to assign V/J genes and CDR3. Any read was removed if the V/J assignment was weak (E-value above 1e-6), the CDR3 was missing, or the read contained stop codons, out-of-frame junctions, or ambiguous translated residues. V3J clonotypes were defined as sequences sharing the same inferred V gene, J gene, and CDR3 amino acid sequence. To compute the percentage overlap between repertoires, the number of shared unique clonotypes was divided by the size of the smaller repertoire. Repertoire richness was assessed with RTK rarefaction, the Chao1 estimator, and Recon v2.1 estimates of unobserved clonotypes. For all TCRbeta clonotypes obtained by the gDNA method from a few donors, generation probabilities were computed with OLGA. The table comes from immuneACCESS by way of TCRdb, which keeps in-frame sequences with V and J called. Part of the clones is missing from these tables; in studies checked, under half for an unresolved V gene and the rest for unknown reasons. The V and J calls and the clone size are those of that table, but D and trimming were determined from the DNA. This sample lists over 2,000,000 clones; 80% to 95% were detected once. The ten largest account for around 1.8% of the sample.

About this clone itself: Its antigen is still unknown. Base qualities are not provided; no much larger clone lies one nucleotide away.

The receptor was isolated from a man between 18 and 29 years old in good health. Some clones in this sample may be carry-over from other donors' samples. Sequenced: naive CD8+ T cells from PBMCs. Read against the paper, the sample's cell subset or site label means: CD45RA+CCR7+.

In nucleotides, the sequence is TGTGCCAGCAGCTCATCCTCAATAGACAGGGGCTCCTACGAGCAGTACTTC. Its protein reads: CASSSSSIDRGSYEQYF. The sequence is built from TRBV7-9 and TRBJ2-7; TRBD1 fits 8 bases in the junction. For this chain, trimming is 4 bases at the V end and 0 bases at the J end, and the number of junction bases without a gene match is 11. According to the germline V gene (reference sequence), CDR1 reads SEHNR and CDR2 reads FQNEAQ. The cysteine opens and the phenylalanine closes a CDR3 of 17 amino acids. Kept here is only the CDR3 DNA, which spans 51 bases and is read in frame from base 1.